The clone carrying this TCR beta chain was recorded a few times. These data come from a study of T cells in Graves' hyperthyroidism and ophthalmopathy. Study details: Peripheral blood draws took place at initial diagnosis, ahead of any treatment.

Using RNA transcripts as the source, TCR beta CDR3 regions were amplified. Primed by the HTBI set, a first-round RT-PCR was run on the TCR CDR3. TCRdb recomputed calls from the multiplex PCR reads with MiXCR, one row per CDR3 protein. The sample comprises some 620,000 distinct CDR3 sequences, roughly 15% of which are singletons, and 3% to 4% rests with the top ten. V was trimmed by 6 bases and J by 7 bases, leaving 18 bases between them. Germline-derived CDR1 and CDR2 are MNHEY and SMNVEV (reference sequence). CDR3 length equals 15 residues. Sequencing was carried out using blood. This clonotype originated in a woman in her twenties or thirties with Graves' hyperthyroidism. The rearrangement uses TRBV27 and TRBJ1-4; a possible D gene is TRBD1 (6 bases). CDR3 coding DNA: TGTGCCAGCAGGCCCGACGGCAGGGGACTTGAAAAACTGTTTTTT. Residues: CASRPDGRGLEKLFF. Full variable domain (missing parts from reference TRBV27 and TRBJ1-4): EAQVTQNPRYLITVTGKKLTVTCSQNMNHEYMSWYRQDPGLGLRQIYYSMNVEVTDKGDVPEGYKVSRKEKRNFPLILESPSPNQTSLYFCASRPDGRGLEKLFFGSGTQLSVL.